Reported below is one T cell receptor (beta chain). Antigen unknown. The V and J ends lost 4 bases and 6 bases, in that order; junction bases with no gene match: 6. Germline V lookup: CDR1 LNHNV, CDR2 YYDKDF (reference sequence). The CDR3 is 15 residues long. TCRdb's copy holds only in-frame clones and misses some; the assay was immunoSEQ multiplex PCR. The sample comprises 220,000 or so clones, over 80% of which are singletons, and around 15% rests with the top ten. The sample comes from a study of cytomegalovirus exposure and HLA in healthy donors. Broader study findings: TCR sequences were mostly rare, though some public TCRs occurred in many donors. Cytomegalovirus association was assigned to about 150 TCR beta chains. There were a few CMV-associated chains whose specificity for CMV antigens was confirmed in vitro.

The chain uses TRBV15 and TRBJ2-2; 9 nucleotides match TRBD2. This TCR derives from a woman aged 25 to 39 in good health and CMV-seropositive. Sequenced: PBMCs. The CDR3 sequence: CATSKDSGSSGELFF. The CDR3 region has the DNA TGTGCCACCAGCAAAGATAGCGGGAGTTCCGGGGAGCTGTTTTTT.